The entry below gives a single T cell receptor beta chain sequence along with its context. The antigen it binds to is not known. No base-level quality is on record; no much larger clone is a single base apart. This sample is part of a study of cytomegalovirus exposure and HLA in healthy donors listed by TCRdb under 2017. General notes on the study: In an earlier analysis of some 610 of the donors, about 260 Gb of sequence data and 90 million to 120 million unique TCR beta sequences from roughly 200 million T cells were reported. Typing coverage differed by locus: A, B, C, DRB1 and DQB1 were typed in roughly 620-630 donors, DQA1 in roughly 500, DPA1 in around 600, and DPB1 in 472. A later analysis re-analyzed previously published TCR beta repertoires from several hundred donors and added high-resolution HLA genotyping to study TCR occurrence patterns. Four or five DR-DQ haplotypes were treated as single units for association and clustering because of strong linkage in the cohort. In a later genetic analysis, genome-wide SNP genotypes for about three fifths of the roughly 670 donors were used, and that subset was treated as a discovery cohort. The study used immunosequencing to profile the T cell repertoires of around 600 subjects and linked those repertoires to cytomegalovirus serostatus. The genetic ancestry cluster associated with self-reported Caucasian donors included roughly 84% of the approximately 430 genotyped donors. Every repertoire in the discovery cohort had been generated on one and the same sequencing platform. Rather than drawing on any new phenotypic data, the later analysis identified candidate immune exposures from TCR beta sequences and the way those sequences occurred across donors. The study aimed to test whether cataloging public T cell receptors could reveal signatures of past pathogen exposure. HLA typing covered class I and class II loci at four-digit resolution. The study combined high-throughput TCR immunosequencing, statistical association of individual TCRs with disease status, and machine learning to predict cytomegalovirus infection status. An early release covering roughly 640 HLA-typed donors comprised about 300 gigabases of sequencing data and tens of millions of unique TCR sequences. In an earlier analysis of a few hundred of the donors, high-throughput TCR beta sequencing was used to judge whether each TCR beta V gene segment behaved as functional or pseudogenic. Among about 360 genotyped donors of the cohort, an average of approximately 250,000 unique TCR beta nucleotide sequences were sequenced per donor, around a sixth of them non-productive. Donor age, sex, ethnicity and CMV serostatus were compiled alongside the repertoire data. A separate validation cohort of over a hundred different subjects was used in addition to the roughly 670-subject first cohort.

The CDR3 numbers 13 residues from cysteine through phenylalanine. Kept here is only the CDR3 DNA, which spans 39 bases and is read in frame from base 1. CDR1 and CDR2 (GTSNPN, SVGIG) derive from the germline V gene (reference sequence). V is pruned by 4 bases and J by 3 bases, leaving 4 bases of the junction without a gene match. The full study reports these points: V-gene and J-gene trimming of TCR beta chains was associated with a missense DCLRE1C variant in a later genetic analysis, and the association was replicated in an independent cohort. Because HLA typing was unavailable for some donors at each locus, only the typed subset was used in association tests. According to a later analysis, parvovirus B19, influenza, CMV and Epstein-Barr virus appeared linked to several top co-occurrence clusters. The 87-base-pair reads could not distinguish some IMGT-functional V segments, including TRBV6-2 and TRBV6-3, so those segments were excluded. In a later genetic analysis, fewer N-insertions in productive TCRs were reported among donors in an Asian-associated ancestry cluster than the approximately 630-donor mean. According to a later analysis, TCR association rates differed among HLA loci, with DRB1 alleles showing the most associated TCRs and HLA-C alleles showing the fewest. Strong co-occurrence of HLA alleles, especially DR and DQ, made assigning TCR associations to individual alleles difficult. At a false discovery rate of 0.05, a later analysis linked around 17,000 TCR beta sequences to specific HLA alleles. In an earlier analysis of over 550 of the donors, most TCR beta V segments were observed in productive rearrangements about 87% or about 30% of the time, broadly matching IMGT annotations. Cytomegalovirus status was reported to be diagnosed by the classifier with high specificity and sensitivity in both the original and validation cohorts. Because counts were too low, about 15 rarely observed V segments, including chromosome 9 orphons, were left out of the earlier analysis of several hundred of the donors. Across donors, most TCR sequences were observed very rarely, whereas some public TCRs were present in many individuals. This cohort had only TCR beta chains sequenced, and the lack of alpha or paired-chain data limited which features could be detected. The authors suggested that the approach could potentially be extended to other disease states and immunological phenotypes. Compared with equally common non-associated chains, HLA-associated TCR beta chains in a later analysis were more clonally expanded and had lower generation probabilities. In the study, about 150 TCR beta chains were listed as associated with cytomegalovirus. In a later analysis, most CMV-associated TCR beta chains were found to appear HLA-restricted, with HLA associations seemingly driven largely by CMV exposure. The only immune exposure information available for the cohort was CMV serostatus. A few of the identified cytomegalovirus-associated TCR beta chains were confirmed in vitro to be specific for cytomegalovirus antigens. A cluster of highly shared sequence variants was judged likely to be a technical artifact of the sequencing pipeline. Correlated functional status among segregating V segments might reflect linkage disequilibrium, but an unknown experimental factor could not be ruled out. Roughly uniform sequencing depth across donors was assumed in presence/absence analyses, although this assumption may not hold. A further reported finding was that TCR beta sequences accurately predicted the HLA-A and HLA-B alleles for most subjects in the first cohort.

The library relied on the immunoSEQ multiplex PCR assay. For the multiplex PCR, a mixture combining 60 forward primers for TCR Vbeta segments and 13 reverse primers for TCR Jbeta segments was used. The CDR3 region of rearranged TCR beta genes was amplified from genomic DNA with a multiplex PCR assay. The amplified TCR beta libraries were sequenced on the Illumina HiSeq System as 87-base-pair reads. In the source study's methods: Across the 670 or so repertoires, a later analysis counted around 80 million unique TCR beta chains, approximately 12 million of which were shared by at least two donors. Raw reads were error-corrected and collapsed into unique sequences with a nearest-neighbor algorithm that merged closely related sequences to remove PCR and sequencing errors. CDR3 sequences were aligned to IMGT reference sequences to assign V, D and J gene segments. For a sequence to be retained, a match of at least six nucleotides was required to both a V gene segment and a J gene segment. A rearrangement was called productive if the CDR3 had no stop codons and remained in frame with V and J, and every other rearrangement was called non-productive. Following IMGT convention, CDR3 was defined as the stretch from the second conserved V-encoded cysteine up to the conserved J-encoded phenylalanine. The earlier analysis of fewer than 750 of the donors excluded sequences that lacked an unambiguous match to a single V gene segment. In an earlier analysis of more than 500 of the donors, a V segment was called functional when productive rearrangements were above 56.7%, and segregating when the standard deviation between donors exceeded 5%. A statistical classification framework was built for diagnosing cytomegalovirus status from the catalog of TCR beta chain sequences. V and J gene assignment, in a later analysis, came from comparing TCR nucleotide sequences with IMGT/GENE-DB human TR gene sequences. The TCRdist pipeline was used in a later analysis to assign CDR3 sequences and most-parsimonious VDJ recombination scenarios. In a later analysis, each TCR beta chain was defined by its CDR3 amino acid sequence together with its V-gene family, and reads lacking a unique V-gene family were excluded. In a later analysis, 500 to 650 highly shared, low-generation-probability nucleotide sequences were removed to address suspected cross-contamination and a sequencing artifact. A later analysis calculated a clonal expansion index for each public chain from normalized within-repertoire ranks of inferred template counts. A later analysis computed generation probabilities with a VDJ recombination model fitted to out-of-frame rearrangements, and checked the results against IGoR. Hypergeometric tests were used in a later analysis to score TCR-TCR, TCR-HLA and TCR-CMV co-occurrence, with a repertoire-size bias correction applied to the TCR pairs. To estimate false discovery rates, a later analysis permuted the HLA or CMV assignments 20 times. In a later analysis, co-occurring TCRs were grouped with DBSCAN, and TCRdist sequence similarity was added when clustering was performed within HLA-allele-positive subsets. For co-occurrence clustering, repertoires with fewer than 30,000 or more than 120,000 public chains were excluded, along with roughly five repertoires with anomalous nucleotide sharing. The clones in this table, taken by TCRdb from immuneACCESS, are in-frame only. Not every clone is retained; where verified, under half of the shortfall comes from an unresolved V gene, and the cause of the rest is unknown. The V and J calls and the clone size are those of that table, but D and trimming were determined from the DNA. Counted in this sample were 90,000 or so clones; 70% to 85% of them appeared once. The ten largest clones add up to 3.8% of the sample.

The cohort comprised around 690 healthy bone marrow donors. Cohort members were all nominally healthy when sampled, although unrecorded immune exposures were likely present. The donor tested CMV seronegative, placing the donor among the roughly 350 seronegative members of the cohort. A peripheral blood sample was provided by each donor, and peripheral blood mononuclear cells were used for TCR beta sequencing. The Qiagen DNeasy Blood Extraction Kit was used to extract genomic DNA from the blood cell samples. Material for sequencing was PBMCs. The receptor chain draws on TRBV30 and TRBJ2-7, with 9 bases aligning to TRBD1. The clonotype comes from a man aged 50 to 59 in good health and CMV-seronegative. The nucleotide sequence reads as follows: TGTGCCTGGAACAGGGGGCTTTACTACGAGCAGTACTTC. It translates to CAWNRGLYYEQYF.